These T cell receptor beta chains were read from a single sample in a study of T cell responses to AZD1222 COVID-19 vaccine. Measured with immunoSEQ multiplex PCR; TCRdb has only the in-frame clones, and not every one. The sample has about 46,000 clones; 70% to 90% are singletons. The sequencing used peripheral blood, collected 28 days after the second AZD1222 dose. The receptor set was obtained from an adult who received the AZD1222 COVID-19 vaccine. The CDR3 runs from the conserved cysteine through the conserved F or W. D genes are given only for firm matches. Size tells how often a clone was seen (once, few, many) or the class of an expanded clone, and some rows leave it out.

clone_size	v_call	d_call	j_call	cdr3_nt	cdr3_aa
.	TRBV11-2	.	TRBJ2-3	TGTGCCAGCAGCTCCAGGCCTGACCGAGGGCAGTATTTT	CASSSRPDRGQYF
.	TRBV27	.	TRBJ1-3	TGTGCCAGCAGTTCATCCCCCCGGGACGGAAAACCTTACTCTGGAAACACCATATATTTT	CASSSSPRDGKPYSGNTIYF
.	TRBV28	.	TRBJ1-4	TGTGCCAGCAGTTTAGCGGGGGGCACTAATGAAAAACTGTTTTTT	CASSLAGGTNEKLFF
.	TRBV6-5	TRBD2	TRBJ2-7	TGTGCCAGCAGAGACCTTAGCGGGAGGGCCTACGAGCAGTACTTC	CASRDLSGRAYEQYF
.	TRBV10-3	.	TRBJ1-1	TGTGCCATCCGAGGCCTGGGAACTGAAGCTTTCTTT	CAIRGLGTEAFF
.	TRBV6-7	.	TRBJ2-5	TGTGCCAGCACCGAGAAGGGACGAATCCGCCAAGAGACCCAGTACTTC	CASTEKGRIRQETQYF
.	TRBV19	TRBD1	TRBJ2-7	TGTGCCAGTAGTATGGGGGGTAAACCGGGACAGGTTAAAGTAAGGACCTACGAGCAGTACTTC	CASSMGGKPGQVKVRTYEQYF
.	TRBV7-9	.	TRBJ2-7	TGTGCTACCCGGGTAGCGGAGAGCTCCTACGAGCAGTACTTC	CATRVAESSYEQYF
once	TRBV10-1	.	TRBJ2-2	TGCGCCAGCAGTGAGGGCTACAACACCGGGGAGCTGTTTTTT	CASSEGYNTGELFF
.	TRBV30	.	TRBJ1-6	TGTGCCTGCCCCGAATCCGTAAGCTCCTATAATTCACCCCTCCACTTT	CACPESVSSYNSPLHF
.	TRBV4-3	TRBD1	TRBJ2-7	TGCGCCAGCAGCCCGGGACAGGGGGCTTACGAGCAGTACTTC	CASSPGQGAYEQYF
.	TRBV9	.	TRBJ2-5	TGTGCCAGCAGCGCCACGGGGACTCAGGGGGAGACCCAGTACTTC	CASSATGTQGETQYF
few	TRBV5-6	.	TRBJ2-7	TGTGCCAGCAGCATCCGGGACTCCGTGGAGCAGTACTTC	CASSIRDSVEQYF
few	TRBV19	.	TRBJ2-7	TGTGCCAGTAGTATTTCCGGCGGGGCGAAGACCTACGAGCAGTACTTC	CASSISGGAKTYEQYF
.	TRBV5-1	TRBD2	TRBJ2-1	TGCGCCAGCAGCCTGGGACCGGGACTAGCGGGAGGCCTTAATGAGCAGTTCTTC	CASSLGPGLAGGLNEQFF
.	TRBV7-9	.	TRBJ2-2	TGTGCCAGCAGCTTAACCACCACAGGCCCCGGGGAGCTGTTTTTT	CASSLTTTGPGELFF
.	TRBV27	TRBD1	TRBJ1-5	TGTGCCAGCAGTCCTAGGGGACAGGGCGGTAGGGATCAGCCCCAGCATTTT	CASSPRGQGGRDQPQHF
.	TRBV15	.	TRBJ2-7	TGTGCCACCAGCATGCGACTACCCCCCTACGAGCAGTACTTC	CATSMRLPPYEQYF
.	TRBV7-8	.	TRBJ2-1	TGTGCCAGCAGTACCGGGACAAGGGCCTACAATGAGCAGTTCTTC	CASSTGTRAYNEQFF
.	TRBV2	.	TRBJ1-1	TGTGCCAGCAGGGAGGTGGGGACTGAAGCTTTCTTT	CASREVGTEAFF
.	TRBV28	TRBD1	TRBJ1-2	TGTGCCAGCAGTCCCGATAGGGGACAGAACTATGGCTACACCTTC	CASSPDRGQNYGYTF
.	TRBV3-1/TRBV3-2	.	TRBJ1-2	TGTGCCAGCAGCCAAGATCCGGTTTTCTATGGCTACACCTTC	CASSQDPVFYGYTF
.	TRBV7-9	.	TRBJ2-3	TGTGCCAGCAGCTTAGGTGGGGAGACAGATACGCAGTATTTT	CASSLGGETDTQYF
.	TRBV10-3	TRBD2	TRBJ2-2	TGTGCCATCAGGACCGGACTAGGTCGAGTGGAGCTGTTTTTT	CAIRTGLGRVELFF
.	TRBV5-1	.	TRBJ2-5	TGCGCCAGCAGCTTGGTGCCGGGGCAAGAGACCCAGTACTTC	CASSLVPGQETQYF
.	TRBV10-3	TRBD1	TRBJ2-7	TGTGCCATCAGTGAGTCTGGGACAGGTTCTGAGCAGTACTTC	CAISESGTGSEQYF